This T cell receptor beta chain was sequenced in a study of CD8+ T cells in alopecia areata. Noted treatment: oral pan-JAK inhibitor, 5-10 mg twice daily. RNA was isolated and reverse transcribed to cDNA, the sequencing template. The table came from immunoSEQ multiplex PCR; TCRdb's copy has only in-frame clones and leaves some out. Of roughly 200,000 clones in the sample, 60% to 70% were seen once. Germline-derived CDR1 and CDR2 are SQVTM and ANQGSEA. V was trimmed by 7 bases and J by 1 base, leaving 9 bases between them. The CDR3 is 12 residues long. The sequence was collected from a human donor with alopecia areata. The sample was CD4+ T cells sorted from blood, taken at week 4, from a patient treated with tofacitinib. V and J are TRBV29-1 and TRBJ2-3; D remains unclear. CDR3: CSASEGTDTQYF. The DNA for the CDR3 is TGCAGCGCCTCAGAGGGCACAGATACGCAGTATTTT.